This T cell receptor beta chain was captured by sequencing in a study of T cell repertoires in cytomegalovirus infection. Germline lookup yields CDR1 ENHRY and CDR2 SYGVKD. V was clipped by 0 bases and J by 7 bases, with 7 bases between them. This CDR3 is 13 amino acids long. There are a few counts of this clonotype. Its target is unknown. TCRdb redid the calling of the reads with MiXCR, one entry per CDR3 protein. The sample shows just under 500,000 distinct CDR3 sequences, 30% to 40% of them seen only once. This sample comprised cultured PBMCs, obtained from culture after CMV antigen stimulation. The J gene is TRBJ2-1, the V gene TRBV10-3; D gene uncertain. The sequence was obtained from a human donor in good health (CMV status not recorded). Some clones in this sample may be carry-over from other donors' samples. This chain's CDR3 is CAISESRENEQFF. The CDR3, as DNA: TGTGCCATCAGTGAGTCGCGCGAGAATGAGCAGTTCTTC.